This passage covers 16 T cell receptor beta chains from one sample sequenced in a study of CD8 T cells in Susac syndrome (dated by TCRdb to the late 2010s). The protocol used for the library was the immunoSEQ multiplex PCR assay. RNA was extracted using the RNeasy kit, and roughly 0.5 to 1 microgram was reverse transcribed with random hexamers. In TCRdb, the public reads were trimmed at Q25 with fastp and aligned with MiXCR, with productive beta chains retained. Entries that share a CDR3 protein sequence are merged under the most common genes and DNA. The sample includes some 190,000 distinct CDR3 sequences, with approximately 94% observed a single time. About 0.1% of the sample belongs to the ten largest clones. Sequencing was done on a sample of CD4+ T cells from PBMCs. The receptors stem from a human donor in good health.

This chain uses TRBV4-3 with TRBJ2-7; perhaps D is TRBD1 or TRBD2 (5 bases each). CDR3 length equals 15 residues. Per the germline V gene, CDR1 is LGHNA and CDR2 is YSLEER. The V and J ends lost 0 bases and 4 bases respectively, with 13 bases between them. The CDR3 bases are TGCGCCAGCAGCCAAGATTGGGACGGAGATTACGAGCAGTACTTC. Translated: CASSQDWDGDYEQYF.

The chain recombines TRBV29-1 with TRBJ2-1, with TRBD2 identical over 14 bases. The V segment lost 3 bases and the J segment 5 bases; nucleotides outside the gene matches: 6. Germline CDR1 is SQVTM and CDR2 is ANQGSEA. This CDR3 region has 16 residues. The CDR3 region is CSVEGLAGAWNNEQFF. The CDR3 DNA follows: TGCAGCGTTGAGGGACTAGCGGGAGCCTGGAACAATGAGCAGTTCTTC.

The V and J genes are TRBV11-1 and TRBJ2-2; D assignment may be TRBD1 or TRBD2 (5 bases each). The V end was cut by 3 bases, the J end by 1 base, with 9 bases between. The germline V gene has CDR1 SGHAT and CDR2 FQDESV (reference sequence). The length of the CDR3 is 15 residues. The CDR3 nucleotides are TGTGCCAGCAGCTTGAGGGGCGGGAACACCGGGGAGCTGTTTTTT. This encodes CASSLRGGNTGELFF.

The chain is built from TRBV29-1 and TRBJ2-5; the D gene is possibly TRBD1 (5 bases). Germline values: CDR1 SQVTM, CDR2 ANQGSEA. Trimming took off 3 bases at V and 2 bases at J, with 7 bases between the two ends. The CDR3 totals 12 residues. As DNA, the CDR3 is TGCAGCGTTGATGACAGACAAGAGACCCAGTACTTC. As protein: CSVDDRQETQYF.

The genes are TRBV23-1 and TRBJ2-1, with 7 nucleotides matching TRBD1. TRBV23-1 is labeled an ORF, and its function is uncertain. The CDR3 contains 15 residues. J was trimmed by 9 bases and V by 0 bases; bases with no gene match: 8. The CDR3 region is CASSQSLRQGGEQFF. The CDR3 DNA follows: TGCGCCAGCAGTCAATCGCTTCGACAGGGCGGTGAGCAGTTCTTC.

Here the CDR3 reads CASSLETVGEQYF. In DNA, the CDR3 is TGTGCCAGCAGTTTGGAGACGGTCGGCGAGCAGTACTTC. The gene calls are TRBV11-2 and TRBJ2-7; D ambiguous. The V gene's germline CDR1 is SGHAT and CDR2 FQNNGV. Trimming removed 6 bases from V and 6 bases from J, with 15 bases in between. The CDR3 extends over 13 amino acids.

V gene TRBV23-1 combines with J gene TRBJ2-7; D is perhaps TRBD1 or TRBD2 (5 bases each). TRBV23-1 is flagged as an ORF with uncertain function. Trimming left V 1 base short and J 0 bases short, with 13 bases between. The CDR3 is made up of 16 amino acids. The CDR3 sequence: CASSQFAGTDSYEQYF. The DNA of the CDR3 is TGCGCCAGCAGTCAATTCGCTGGGACCGACTCCTACGAGCAGTACTTC.

The chain couples TRBV20-1 to TRBJ1-1, with D hard to call. V was clipped by 1 base and J by 0 bases, with 6 bases between them. The V gene's germline CDR1 is DFQATT and CDR2 SNEGSKA (reference sequence). This CDR3 comprises 13 residues. In nucleotides, the CDR3 is TGCAGTGCTAGAGGAGACTTGAACACTGAAGCTTTCTTT. Its translation: CSARGDLNTEAFF.

This sequence joins TRBV29-1 and TRBJ1-3; D is possibly TRBD1 (6 bases). The V end lost 2 bases, the J end lost 0 bases, and 20 bases lay between the germline ends. The CDR3 extends over 18 amino acids. The germline CDR1 and CDR2 sequences are SQVTM and ANQGSEA. The CDR3 here is CSVELDSPFPHSGNTIYF. CDR3 coding DNA: TGCAGCGTTGAATTGGACAGCCCTTTCCCCCACTCTGGAAACACCATATATTTT.

CDR3 DNA: TGTGCCAGCAGTGAAGACGGCCGAAGAGGCACAGATACGCAGTATTTT. This sequence encodes CASSEDGRRGTDTQYF. The chain employs TRBV6-1 and TRBJ2-3; D uncertain. CDR1 is MNHNS and CDR2 is SASEGT in the germline V gene. This CDR3 contains 16 residues. Trimming pared 1 base from V and 1 base from J, leaving 12 bases between.

J is TRBJ2-5 and V is TRBV7-8; 7 nucleotides match TRBD2. Per the germline V gene, CDR1 is SGHVS and CDR2 is FQNEAQ. The V and J ends lost 1 base and 0 bases, in that order; junction bases with no gene match: 2. The CDR3 runs 15 residues. CDR3 sequence: CASSLGGSDQETQYF. The DNA for the CDR3 is TGTGCCAGCAGCTTAGGCGGGAGCGACCAAGAGACCCAGTACTTC.

This chain uses TRBV28 with TRBJ2-3; perhaps TRBD1 as D (6 bases). This CDR3 contains 13 residues. V lost 5 bases, J lost 6 bases, and 12 bases lay in between. CDR1 is MDHEN and CDR2 is SYDVKM in the germline V gene. CDR3 sequence reads: CASSHDRMDTQYF. DNA for the CDR3: TGTGCCAGCAGTCACGACAGGATGGATACGCAGTATTTT.

The V gene is TRBV7-2, the J gene TRBJ2-6; 7 bases fit TRBD1. V trimming: 5 bases; J trimming: 0 bases; junction bases outside the gene matches: 7. This CDR3 has 17 residues. Germline-derived CDR1 and CDR2 are SGHTA and FQGNSA. The CDR3 nucleotides read TGTGCCAGCAGCCTGGGACAGCGCCTCTCTGGGGCCAACGTCCTGACTTTC. It is translated as CASSLGQRLSGANVLTF.

V gene TRBV3-1 combines with J gene TRBJ2-5, with D tentatively TRBD1 or TRBD2 (6 bases each). The germline V gene has CDR1 LGHDT and CDR2 YNNKEL (reference sequence). V was clipped by 3 bases and J by 0 bases, with 17 bases between them. The CDR3 runs 17 residues. Written as DNA, the CDR3 is TGTGCCAGCAGCCACGAGAGAGGGCGGGACAACCAAGAGACCCAGTACTTC. Protein: CASSHERGRDNQETQYF.

The rearrangement links TRBV28 to TRBJ1-2; D remains unclear. The CDR3 covers 13 residues. Trimming cost V 3 bases and J 2 bases, with 7 bases left between them. Germline assignment: CDR1 MDHEN and CDR2 SYDVKM. The DNA for the CDR3 is TGTGCCAGCAGTTTCAGGAAAAACTATGGCTACACCTTC. The encoded protein is CASSFRKNYGYTF.

The chain couples TRBV27 to TRBJ1-5, with TRBD1 matching over 8 bases. Germline CDR1 reads MNHEY; CDR2 reads SMNVEV (reference sequence). This CDR3 has 14 amino acids. V trimming: 6 bases; J trimming: 5 bases; junction bases outside the gene matches: 6. The CDR3 DNA follows: TGTGCCAGCAGCCTACAGGGGGAGGATCAGCCCCAGCATTTT. Its protein product is CASSLQGEDQPQHF.